This T cell receptor beta chain derives from a study of blood T cells in healthy people across ages (dated by TCRdb to the mid-2010s). For the wider study: Template switching captured roughly one uniquely barcoded TCR beta cDNA molecule per two T cells in model experiments. Age-related changes in TCR beta repertoire diversity were measured in the study by deep sequencing normalized with unique cDNA molecular identifiers. The donors were split into four age groups: young (average around 15 years), middle-aged (about 40), aged (more than 60) and long-lived (over 75). To avoid experimental bias, donors of different ages were randomly spread across the sequencing lanes. The study analyzed two additional independent replicas of 1 million unique cDNA reads from the same blood draw for two donors, one aged 18 to 30 and one aged 80 or older.

This clonotype has just a few counts. This receptor's antigen is unknown. Base qualities are not recorded, but no much larger clone differs from it by a single base. Inclusive of the bounding cysteine and phenylalanine, the CDR3 is 16 residues long. Only the CDR3 region is kept as DNA, spanning 48 bases read in frame from base 1. Based on the germline V gene, the CDR1 and CDR2 sequences are MNHEY and SVGEGT. V loses 2 bases at its end and J loses 2 bases; junction bases beyond the gene matches: 5. The method was 5' RACE. The run used an Illumina HiSeq 2500. A second PCR of about 6 to 12 cycles was performed with a sample-barcoded 5' primer and a J-beta primer mix. Each TCR beta cDNA molecule received a unique molecular identifier from a template-switch 5' adaptor carrying 12 random nucleotides. Each sample yielded at least 2.5 million CDR3-containing paired-end reads. The Mint cDNA synthesis kit, primed by a TRBC-specific oligonucleotide, was used to synthesize first-strand cDNA from all RNA. Following uracil-DNA glycosylase treatment, all cDNA underwent a first 18-cycle PCR with the universal primers M1SS and BC2_uni_R. Per the source publication's procedure: Normalization of each sample was performed by random selection of 1 million high-quality reads, each carrying a distinct molecular identifier. Reads with shared molecular identifiers were discarded instead of being binned into consensus sequences. CDR3 identification, clonotype clustering and error correction used MiTCR with a Q25 quality threshold and the strictest error-elimination algorithm. Lower-bound total TCR beta diversity was estimated with a nonparametric unseen species model using Euler transformation. In-frame beta chains were kept once TCRdb had trimmed the public reads at Q25 with fastp and called clones with MiXCR. Rows are unified per CDR3 protein, each entry keeping the most common DNA and genes. None of the V and J calls come from the authors' own analysis; TCRdb made them. The sample table holds about 1.4 million distinct CDR3 sequences, of which around 59% were seen once. The ten largest clonotypes hold 6.5% to 8.5% of the sample.

General findings and caveats noted by the study authors: As age increased, observed TCR beta diversity per million T cells dropped in a roughly linear way, and a significant reduction was already evident by age about 36. Since profiling was done on bulk unsorted PBMCs, naive and antigen-experienced compartments could not be conclusively compared. Compared with the aged group, the long-lived group had more naive CD4+ T cells, fewer expanded clones and increased TCR diversity, a pattern suggesting age selection. There was a strong correlation between observed TCR beta diversity and the percentage of naive T cells measured by flow cytometry. Estimates of total diversity from one million sequenced T cells were regarded as lower bounds and underestimates. Because the CMV infection status of the donors was unknown, age-related changes in expanded clonotypes may potentially have been confounded.

The donors were roughly 40 Caucasian individuals from Russia, aged roughly 6 to 90 years, who were systemically healthy. Each donor gave around 9.9 milliliters of peripheral blood, collected into EDTA-treated Vacutainer tubes. Ficoll-Paque density-gradient centrifugation was used to isolate PBMCs, with at least 7 million obtained per sample. Total RNA was extracted from PBMCs with Trizol reagent, with at least 6 micrograms obtained per sample. The percentages of naive CD45RAhigh/CD27high T cells were determined by flow cytometry on a PBMC aliquot from every donor. The material sequenced was blood. In this chain, TRBV6-2 or TRBV6-3 is recombined with TRBJ2-1, with TRBD2 identical over 8 junction bases. This sequence was found in a young man in good health. The CDR3 region: CASSYHPGLAYNEQFF. The DNA sequence is given as TGTGCCAGCAGTTACCACCCGGGACTAGCCTACAATGAGCAGTTCTTC.